This TCR beta chain was profiled in a study of CD8 T cells in ankylosing spondylitis. Study results and caveats: Relatively rare in peripheral blood, disease-linked clones were also CD8+. Some motif variants had been reported before (in reactive arthritis synovial fluid and blood).

The V and J ends lost 6 bases and 4 bases, in that order; junction bases with no gene match: 11. The CDR3 length is 15 residues. Quantitative molecular-barcoded 5'-RACE generated the TCR beta libraries. TCRdb passed the 5' RACE reads through MiXCR, listing each CDR3 protein once. The table has some 240,000 distinct CDR3 sequences, 8% to 9.5% seen once. This clonotype was seen ten or more times. The antigen is undetermined. The origin of this receptor is a male donor with ankylosing spondylitis or in good health (not recorded which). Sequenced sample: blood, either unsorted or a sorted T cell fraction (not recorded which). The chain employs TRBV12-3 or TRBV12-4 and TRBJ1-2, with 7 bases identical to TRBD1. This CDR3 reads CASSIPRGQLYGYTF. The CDR3 DNA follows: TGTGCCAGCAGCATCCCGCGGGGACAGCTCTATGGCTACACCTTC.